This T cell receptor beta chain stems from a study of CD8 T cells in ankylosing spondylitis. Quantitative 5'-RACE with molecular barcodes was used to make the TCR beta libraries. MiXCR, applied by TCRdb to the 5' RACE reads, yields one record per CDR3 protein. The sample includes about 440,000 distinct CDR3 sequences, under 20% of them seen just once. Trimming left V 6 bases short and J 3 bases short, with 6 bases between. The CDR3 loop spans 12 amino acids. There are many counts of this clonotype. Its cognate antigen is unknown. Study-wide findings and caveats: Previous work reported some of these motif variants in the synovial fluid and blood of reactive arthritis. A motif of under 10 highly homologous TCR beta variants was seen as apparently characteristic of ankylosing spondylitis blood. CD8+ by phenotype, disease-linked clones were relatively rare in peripheral blood. Reportedly, significant enrichment of disease-linked clones occurred in matched ankylosing spondylitis synovial fluid.

V usage is TRBV12-3 or TRBV12-4 and J usage is TRBJ1-5; unclear D gene. This TCR came from a male donor with ankylosing spondylitis. The sequencing sample was made of blood, either unsorted or a sorted T cell fraction (not recorded which). CDR3 sequence reads: CASSYTNQPQHF. The CDR3 DNA is TGTGCCAGCAGCTACACCAATCAGCCCCAGCATTTT.